This T cell receptor (beta chain) appears in the sequencing data of a study of T cells in Graves' hyperthyroidism and ophthalmopathy. Study at large: Peripheral blood draws took place at initial diagnosis, ahead of any treatment. Findings and limits, study-wide: Among thyroid clonotypes expanded above 0.001, most also appeared in blood.

Points on this clonotype: Antigen specificity is unknown.

Authors of the study amplified TCR beta CDR3 regions from RNA transcripts. Using the HTBI primer set, a first-round RT-PCR was run on the TCR CDR3. TCRdb fed the multiplex PCR reads into MiXCR, producing one record per CDR3 protein. The repertoire consists of approximately 690,000 distinct CDR3 sequences, with around 20% occurring once and the leading ten covering 30% to 40%. The CDR3 is made up of 16 amino acids. The V gene lost 0 bases and the J gene lost 4 bases, with 16 bases spanning the gap. Germline V gene lookup returns CDR1 SGDLS and CDR2 YYNGEE. Input material: blood. This clonotype was sampled from a man aged 30-40 years with Graves' ophthalmopathy. This chain uses TRBV9 with TRBJ1-1, with a weak D call TRBD1 (5 bases). In DNA form, the CDR3 reads TGTGCCAGCAGCGTAGATGGAGGGGCGGTATTCACTGAAGCTTTCTTT. Protein product: CASSVDGGAVFTEAFF.